This T cell receptor beta chain was recorded in a study of T cells in Graves' hyperthyroidism and ophthalmopathy. Study-wide findings and caveats: Blood also held most thyroid clonotypes expanded beyond 0.001.

Amplification of TCR beta CDR3 regions was performed using RNA transcripts as template. During a first-round RT-PCR of the TCR CDR3, the HTBI primer set was used. MiXCR, applied by TCRdb to the multiplex PCR reads, yields one record per CDR3 protein. The sample holds about 320,000 distinct CDR3 sequences; 16% are singletons and the top ten take approximately 35%. In the case of this clonotype: Its antigen is unidentified.

Germline lookup yields CDR1 SGHRS and CDR2 YFSETQ. CDR3 size: 17 residues. V lost 2 bases, J lost 1 base, and 13 bases lay in between. The hyperthyroidism was newly diagnosed and had lasted under 2 months; the patients were aged 18 to 65. Uncontrolled infection, other autoimmune disease, pregnancy or lactation barred patients from enrollment. PBMCs were obtained from under 13 ml fresh peripheral blood. V and J are TRBV5-1 and TRBJ2-6; D may be TRBD1 (5 bases). The TCR originated in a man aged 25 to 40 with Graves' hyperthyroidism. Material for sequencing was blood. CDR3 bases: TGCGCCAGCAGCTTTTATTCTGACAGATCTGGGGCCAACGTCCTGACTTTC. It yields the protein CASSFYSDRSGANVLTF.